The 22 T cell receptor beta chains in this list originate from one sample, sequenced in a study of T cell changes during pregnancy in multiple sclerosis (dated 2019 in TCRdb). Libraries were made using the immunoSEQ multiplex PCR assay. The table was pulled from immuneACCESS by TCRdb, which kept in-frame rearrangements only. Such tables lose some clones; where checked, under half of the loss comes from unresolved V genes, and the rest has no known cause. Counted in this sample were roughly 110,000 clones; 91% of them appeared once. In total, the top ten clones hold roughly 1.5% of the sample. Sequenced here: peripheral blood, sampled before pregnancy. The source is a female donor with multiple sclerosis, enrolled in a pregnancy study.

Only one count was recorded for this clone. The CDR3 loop reads CAISDPGQGNSPLHF. CDR3 bases: TGTGCCATCAGTGACCCGGGACAGGGGAACTCACCCCTCCACTTT. The chain recombines TRBV10-3 with TRBJ1-6; 10 bases fit TRBD1. The CDR3 consists of 15 residues. Germline V gives CDR1 ENHRY, CDR2 SYGVKD. The V and J ends lost 3 bases and 10 bases, in that order; junction bases with no gene match: 6.

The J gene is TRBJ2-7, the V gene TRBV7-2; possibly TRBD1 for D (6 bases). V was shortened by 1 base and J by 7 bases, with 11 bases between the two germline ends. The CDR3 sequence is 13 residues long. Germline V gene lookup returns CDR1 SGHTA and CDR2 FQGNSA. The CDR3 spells CASSLDRVREQYF. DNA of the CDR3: TGTGCCAGCAGCTTAGACAGGGTTCGGGAGCAGTACTTC.

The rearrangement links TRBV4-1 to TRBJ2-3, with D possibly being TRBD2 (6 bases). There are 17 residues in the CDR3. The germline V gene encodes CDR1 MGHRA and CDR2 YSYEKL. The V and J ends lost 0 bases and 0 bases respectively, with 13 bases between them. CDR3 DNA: TGCGCCAGCAGCCAAGAAAAAGGAGGGCCAAGCACAGATACGCAGTATTTT. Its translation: CASSQEKGGPSTDTQYF.

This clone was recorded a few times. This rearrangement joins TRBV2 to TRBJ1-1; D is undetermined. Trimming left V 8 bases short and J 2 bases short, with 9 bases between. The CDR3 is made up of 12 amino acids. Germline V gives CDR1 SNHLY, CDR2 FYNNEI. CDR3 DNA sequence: TGTGCCAGCCTTCGAGCAAACACTGAAGCTTTCTTT. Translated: CASLRANTEAFF.

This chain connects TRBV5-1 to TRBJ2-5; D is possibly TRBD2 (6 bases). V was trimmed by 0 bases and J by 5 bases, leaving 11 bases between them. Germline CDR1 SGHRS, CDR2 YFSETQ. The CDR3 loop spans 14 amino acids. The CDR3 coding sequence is TGCGCCAGCAGCTTGGTTGCGGGGACGGAGACCCAGTACTTC. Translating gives CASSLVAGTETQYF.

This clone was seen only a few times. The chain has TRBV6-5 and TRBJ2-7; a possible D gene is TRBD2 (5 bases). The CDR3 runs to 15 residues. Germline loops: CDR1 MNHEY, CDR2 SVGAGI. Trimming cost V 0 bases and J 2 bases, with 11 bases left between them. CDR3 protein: CASSYSDGNPYEQYF. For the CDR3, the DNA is TGTGCCAGCAGTTACTCGGACGGGAATCCCTACGAGCAGTACTTC.

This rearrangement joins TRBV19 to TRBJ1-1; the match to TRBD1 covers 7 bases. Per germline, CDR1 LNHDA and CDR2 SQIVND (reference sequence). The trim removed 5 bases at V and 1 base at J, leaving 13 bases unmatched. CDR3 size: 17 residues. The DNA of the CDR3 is TGTGCCAGTAGTTCCTCCCCACAGGGGAGTGGGAACACTGAAGCTTTCTTT. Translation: CASSSSPQGSGNTEAFF.

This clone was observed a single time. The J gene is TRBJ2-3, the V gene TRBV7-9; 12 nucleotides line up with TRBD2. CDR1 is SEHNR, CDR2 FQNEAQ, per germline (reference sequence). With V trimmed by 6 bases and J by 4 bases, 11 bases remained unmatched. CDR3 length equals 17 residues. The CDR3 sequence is CASRPLAGGPRADTQYF. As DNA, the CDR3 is TGTGCCAGCAGACCTCTAGCGGGAGGGCCTCGAGCAGATACGCAGTATTTT.

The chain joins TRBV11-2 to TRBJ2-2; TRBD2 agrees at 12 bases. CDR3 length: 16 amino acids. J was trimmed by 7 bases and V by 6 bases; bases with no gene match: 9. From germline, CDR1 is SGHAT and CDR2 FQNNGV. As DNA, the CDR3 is TGTGCCAGCAGACCAACTAGCGGGAGGATCGGCGGGGAGCTGTTTTTT. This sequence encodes CASRPTSGRIGGELFF.

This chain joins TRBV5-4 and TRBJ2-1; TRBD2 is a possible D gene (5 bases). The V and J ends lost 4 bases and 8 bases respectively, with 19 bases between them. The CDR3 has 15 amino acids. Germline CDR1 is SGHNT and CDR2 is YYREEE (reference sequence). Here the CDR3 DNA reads TGTGCCAGCAGCGCGAGCGTGTCTGACGGGGATGAGCAGTTCTTC. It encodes CASSASVSDGDEQFF.

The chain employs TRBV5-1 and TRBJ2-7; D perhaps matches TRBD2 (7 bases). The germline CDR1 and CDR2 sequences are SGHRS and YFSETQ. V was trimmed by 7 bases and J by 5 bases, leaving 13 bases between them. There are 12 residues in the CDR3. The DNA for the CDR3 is TGCGCCAGCTCCGCGGGGGCACACGAGCAGTACTTC. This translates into CASSAGAHEQYF.

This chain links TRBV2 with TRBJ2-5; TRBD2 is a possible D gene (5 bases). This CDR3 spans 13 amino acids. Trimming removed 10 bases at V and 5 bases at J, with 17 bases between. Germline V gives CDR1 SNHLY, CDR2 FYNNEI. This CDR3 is CATGWRPGETQYF. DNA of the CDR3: TGTGCCACTGGGTGGAGGCCGGGGGAGACCCAGTACTTC.

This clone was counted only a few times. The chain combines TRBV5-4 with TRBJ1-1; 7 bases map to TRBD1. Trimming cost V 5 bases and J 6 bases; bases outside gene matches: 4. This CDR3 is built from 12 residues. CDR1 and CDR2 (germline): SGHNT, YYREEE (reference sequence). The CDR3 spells CASRPQGAEAFF. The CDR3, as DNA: TGTGCCAGCAGACCTCAGGGGGCTGAAGCTTTCTTT.

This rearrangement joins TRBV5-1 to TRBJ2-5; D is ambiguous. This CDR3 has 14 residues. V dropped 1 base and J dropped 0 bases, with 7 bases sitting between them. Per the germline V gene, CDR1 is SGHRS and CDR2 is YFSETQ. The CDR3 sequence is CASSLPEYQETQYF. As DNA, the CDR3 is TGCGCCAGCAGCTTGCCCGAGTACCAAGAGACCCAGTACTTC.

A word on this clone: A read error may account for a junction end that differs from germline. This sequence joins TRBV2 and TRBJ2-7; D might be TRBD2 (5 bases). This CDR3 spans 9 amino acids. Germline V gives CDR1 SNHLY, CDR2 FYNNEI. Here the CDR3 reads CASTASGHF. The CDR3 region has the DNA TGTGCCAGCACGGCCAGCGGCCACTTC. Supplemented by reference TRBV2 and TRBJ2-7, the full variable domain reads EPEVTQTPSHQVTQMGQEVILRCVPISNHLYFYWYRQILGQKVEFLVSFYNNEISEKSEIFDDQFSVERPDGSNFTLKIRSTKLEDSAMYFCASTASGHFGPGTRLTVT.

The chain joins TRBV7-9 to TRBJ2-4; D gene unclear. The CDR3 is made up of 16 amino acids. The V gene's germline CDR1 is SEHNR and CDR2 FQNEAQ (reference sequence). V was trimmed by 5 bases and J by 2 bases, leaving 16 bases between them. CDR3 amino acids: CASSPGLGEPKNIQYF. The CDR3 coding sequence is TGTGCCAGCAGCCCCGGTTTGGGCGAGCCCAAAAACATTCAGTACTTC. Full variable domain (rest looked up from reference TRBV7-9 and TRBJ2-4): DTGVSQNPRHKITKRGQNVTFRCDPISEHNRLYWYRQTLGQGPEFLTYFQNEAQLEKSRLLSDRFSAERPKGSFSTLEIQRTEQGDSAMYLCASSPGLGEPKNIQYFGAGTRLSVL.

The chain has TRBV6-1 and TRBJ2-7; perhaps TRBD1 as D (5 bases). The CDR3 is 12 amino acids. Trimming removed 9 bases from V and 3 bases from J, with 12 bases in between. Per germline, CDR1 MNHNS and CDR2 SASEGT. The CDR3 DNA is TGTGCCAGTAGTTGGCAGGGCTACGAGCAGTACTTC. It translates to CASSWQGYEQYF.

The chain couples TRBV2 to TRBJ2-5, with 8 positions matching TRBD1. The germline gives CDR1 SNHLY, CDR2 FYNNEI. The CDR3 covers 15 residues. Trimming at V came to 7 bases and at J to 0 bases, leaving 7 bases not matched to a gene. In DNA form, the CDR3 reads TGTGCCAGCATGGATCAGGGGGCCCACCAAGAGACCCAGTACTTC. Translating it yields CASMDQGAHQETQYF.

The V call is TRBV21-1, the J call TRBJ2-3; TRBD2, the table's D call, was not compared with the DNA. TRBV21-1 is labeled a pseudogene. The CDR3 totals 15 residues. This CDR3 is CASRGTSLNTDTQYF. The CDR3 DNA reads TGTGCCAGCAGGGGGACTAGCCTTAACACAGATACGCAGTATTTT.

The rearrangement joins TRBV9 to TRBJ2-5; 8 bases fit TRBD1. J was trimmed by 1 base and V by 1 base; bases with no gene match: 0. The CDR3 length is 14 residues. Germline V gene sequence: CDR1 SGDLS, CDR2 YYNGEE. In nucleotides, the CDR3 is TGTGCCAGCAGCGTACAGGGGGCCCAAGAGACCCAGTACTTC. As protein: CASSVQGAQETQYF.

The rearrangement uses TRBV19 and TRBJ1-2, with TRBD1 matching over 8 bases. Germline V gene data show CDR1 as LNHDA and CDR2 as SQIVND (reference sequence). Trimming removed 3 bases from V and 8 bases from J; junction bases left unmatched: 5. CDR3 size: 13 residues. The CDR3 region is CASSMDRVSGYTF. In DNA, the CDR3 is TGTGCCAGTAGTATGGACAGGGTTTCGGGCTACACCTTC.

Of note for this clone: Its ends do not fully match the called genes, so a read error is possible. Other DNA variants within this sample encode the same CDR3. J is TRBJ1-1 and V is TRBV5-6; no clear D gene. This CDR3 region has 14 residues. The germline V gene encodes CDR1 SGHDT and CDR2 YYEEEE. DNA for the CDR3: TGTGCCAGTAGCTTGGTACTGCTGAACACTGAAGCTTTCTTT. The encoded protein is CASSLVLLNTEAFF. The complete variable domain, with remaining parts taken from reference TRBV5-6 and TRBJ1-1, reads DAGVTQSPTHLIKTRGQQVTLRCSPKSGHDTVSWYQQALGQGPQFIFQYYEEEERQRGNFPDRFSGHQFPNYSSELNVNALLLGDSALYLCASSLVLLNTEAFFGQGTRLTVV.